This TCR beta chain derives from a study of blood T cell repertoires in COVID-19. Study-level background: Sources were T cells, B-cell-depleted T cells, or PBMCs; the material itself was cDNA or gDNA.

Using immunoSEQ multiplex PCR, the repertoire was profiled, and TCRdb retains in-frame clones only, with some absent. The sample gives 60,000 to 70,000 clones, less than 90% of which show up once; approximately 8.8% is in the top ten. The V and J ends lost 4 bases and 3 bases, in that order; junction bases with no gene match: 6. The germline V gene encodes CDR1 MNHEY and CDR2 SVGEGT. CDR3 length: 16 residues. The source material was peripheral blood. This TCR derives from a man aged 45-65 years with active COVID-19. V is TRBV6-2 or TRBV6-3 and J is TRBJ2-3; 11 positions match TRBD2. CDR3 sequence (DNA): TGTGCCAGCAGTTCCTTTAGCGGGGGGGCGACAGATACGCAGTATTTT. Protein sequence: CASSSFSGGATDTQYF.